Below, 18 T cell receptor beta chains from the same sample are listed, as sequenced in a study of beta chain features in type 1 diabetes. TCRB transcripts that were expressed got sequenced, as all of the isolated RNA had been reverse transcribed. Here immunoSEQ multiplex PCR was the method, and the copy in TCRdb shows in-frame clones only, minus some. Among some 190,000 clones, about 7.8% were seen once, and the ten largest hold 0.94%. Notes on the study in general: In all four CD4+ subsets, TCRB CDR3 length was significantly, moderately reduced in type 1 diabetes.

Which antigens these TCRs recognize remains unknown. The material sequenced was central memory CD4+ T cells from blood. The source is a woman aged 40 to 49 with type 1 diabetes.

This clone was counted many times. The chain combines TRBV30 with TRBJ2-3, with D perhaps matching TRBD1 (5 bases). V was cut by 4 bases and J by 1 base, with 9 bases left in between. CDR3 length: 13 amino acids. The germline gives CDR1 GTSNPN, CDR2 SVGIG (reference sequence). This CDR3 is CAWNEGGTDTQYF. Here the CDR3 DNA reads TGTGCCTGGAATGAAGGGGGCACAGATACGCAGTATTTT.

J is TRBJ2-6 and V is TRBV28, with 7 nucleotides matching TRBD2. Germline values: CDR1 MDHEN, CDR2 SYDVKM. The CDR3 sequence is 17 residues long. V lost 5 bases, J lost 3 bases, and 10 bases stayed unmatched. The CDR3 protein is CASSPSSLAYGANVLTF. As DNA, the CDR3 is TGTGCCAGCAGTCCCTCCTCACTAGCGTATGGGGCCAACGTCCTGACTTTC.

This clone was observed a few times. The chain is built from TRBV5-1 and TRBJ2-3, with D uncertain. Germline values: CDR1 SGHRS, CDR2 YFSETQ. V gave up 6 bases and J gave up 1 base, with 12 bases separating them. This CDR3 has 14 residues. CDR3 in DNA: TGCGCCAGCACCGACTCGAGTGGCACAGATACGCAGTATTTT. Residues: CASTDSSGTDTQYF.

CDR3 DNA sequence: TGTGCCAGCTCACCAACGCGGGGACAGGGGGGCACTGAAGCTTTCTTT. This codes for CASSPTRGQGGTEAFF. The genes are TRBV18 and TRBJ1-1; 11 bases line up with TRBD1. With V trimmed by 2 bases and J by 4 bases, 6 bases remained unmatched. The CDR3 extends over 16 amino acids. Germline V CDR1 and CDR2: KGHSH, LQKENI.

The CDR3 is CASSQGPGEAFF. As DNA, the CDR3 is TGTGCCAGCAGTCAAGGCCCGGGTGAAGCTTTCTTT. J is TRBJ1-1 and V is TRBV6-5, with D uncertain. Trimming left V 5 bases short and J 7 bases short, with 11 bases between. CDR1 MNHEY and CDR2 SVGAGI come from the germline V gene. The CDR3 covers 12 residues.

This chain joins TRBV27 and TRBJ2-4; 9 positions agree with TRBD2. Germline V gene data show CDR1 as MNHEY and CDR2 as SMNVEV (reference sequence). The V and J ends lost 1 base and 2 bases, in that order; junction bases with no gene match: 3. The CDR3 covers 16 residues. The CDR3 region has the DNA TGTGCCAGCAGTTTATTTAGCGGGGGTACCAAAAACATTCAGTACTTC. Translated: CASSLFSGGTKNIQYF.

This chain joins TRBV28 and TRBJ2-5; weak D call: TRBD2 (6 bases). The CDR3 is 13 amino acids. V shed 7 bases and J shed 5 bases, with 14 bases lying between them. The V gene's germline CDR1 is MDHEN and CDR2 SYDVKM. Here the CDR3 DNA reads TGTGCCAGCATCTCTACCCGGGGGGAGACCCAGTACTTC. Amino acid sequence: CASISTRGETQYF.

This clone was seen a handful of times. The chain has TRBV10-3 and TRBJ2-7; 11 bases are a match to TRBD1. The CDR3 length is 16 residues. Looked up from germline, CDR1 is ENHRY and CDR2 is SYGVKD. V lost 4 bases, J lost 2 bases, and 7 bases stayed unmatched. Here the CDR3 reads CAISGARTGGTYEQYF. CDR3 nucleotides: TGTGCCATCAGTGGAGCCCGGACAGGGGGCACCTACGAGCAGTACTTC.

The genes are TRBV20-1 and TRBJ2-1, with 8 positions matching TRBD1. This CDR3 is built from 11 residues. The V gene's germline CDR1 is DFQATT and CDR2 SNEGSKA (reference sequence). The CDR3 reads CRADRDNEQFF. The CDR3 bases are TGCAGGGCGGACAGGGACAATGAGCAGTTCTTC.

This clone has only a few counts. The V and J genes are TRBV29-1 and TRBJ2-7, with a possible D match to TRBD2 (6 bases). Deletions cut 3 bases from V and 5 bases from J, with 11 bases between. The CDR3 is 12 amino acids. Per germline, CDR1 SQVTM and CDR2 ANQGSEA. The CDR3 region is CSVDQGGNEQYF. CDR3 in DNA: TGCAGCGTTGATCAGGGAGGCAACGAGCAGTACTTC.

The chain employs TRBV25-1 and TRBJ2-5; D might be TRBD2 (5 bases). The CDR3 totals 15 residues. The germline V gene has CDR1 MGHDK and CDR2 SYGVNS. The ends were cut back, 1 base at V and 5 bases at J, with 14 bases in the middle. Here the CDR3 DNA reads TGTGCCAGCAGTGAATCGGGGAGTATTAGGGAGACCCAGTACTTC. As protein: CASSESGSIRETQYF.

V and J are TRBV6-1 and TRBJ1-3; D perhaps matches TRBD1 (6 bases). Germline CDR1 and CDR2: MNHNS and SASEGT. The V and J ends lost 5 bases and 0 bases respectively, with 11 bases between them. The CDR3 length is 15 residues. The CDR3 region has the DNA TGTGCCAGCAGTACCGACAGGAACTCTGGAAACACCATATATTTT. Translated, it gives CASSTDRNSGNTIYF.

This clone has just a few counts. J is TRBJ2-7 and V is TRBV5-1, with 8 bases aligning to TRBD2. In germline, CDR1 is SGHRS, CDR2 YFSETQ. V was clipped by 0 bases and J by 4 bases; unmatched bases: 9. This CDR3 has 16 residues. CDR3 loop: CASSLEPGTSGYEQYF. CDR3 sequence (DNA): TGCGCCAGCAGCTTGGAGCCCGGGACTAGTGGGTACGAGCAGTACTTC.

This chain uses TRBV28 with TRBJ1-1; TRBD1 matches 9 bases. The germline V gene encodes CDR1 MDHEN and CDR2 SYDVKM. The CDR3 extends over 16 amino acids. Germline trimming cut 4 bases from V and 5 bases from J; bases unmatched to any gene: 11. The CDR3 DNA is TGTGCCAGCAGTTCCCCCCGGGACAGGGACGGGACTGAAGCTTTCTTT. Translated, it gives CASSSPRDRDGTEAFF.

This clone was detected only a few times. The V call is TRBV28, the J call TRBJ2-3; D gene unclear. V lost 5 bases to trimming and J lost 1 base, with 10 bases between them. The CDR3 covers 14 residues. From germline, CDR1 is MDHEN and CDR2 SYDVKM. CDR3 sequence (DNA): TGTGCCAGCAGTACTACCCGGGGCACAGATACGCAGTATTTT. This translates into CASSTTRGTDTQYF.

This clone was detected a few times. This sequence joins TRBV7-3 and TRBJ2-2; D is uncertain. The CDR3 totals 13 residues. Trimming took 4 bases from V and 4 from J, leaving 7 bases between them. Germline CDR1 and CDR2: SGHTA and FQGTGA. The CDR3 coding sequence is TGTGCCAGCAGCTCCTCTCCCACCGGGGAGCTGTTTTTT. Protein product: CASSSSPTGELFF.

This clone was detected only a few times. Since a much larger clone is just one base distant, this may be a read error. The rearrangement links TRBV5-4 to TRBJ2-3; no definite D call. Trimming removed 0 bases from V and 2 bases from J, with 7 bases in between. Germline loops: CDR1 SGHNT, CDR2 YYREEE (reference sequence). CDR3 length: 14 amino acids. The CDR3 DNA follows: TGTGCCAGCAGCTTGGTAGCTGCCACAGATACGCAGTATTTT. Residues: CASSLVAATDTQYF.

The J gene is TRBJ2-7, the V gene TRBV20-1; TRBD1 is a possible D gene (5 bases). V was clipped by 6 bases and J by 6 bases, with 12 bases between them. CDR1 DFQATT and CDR2 SNEGSKA come from the germline V gene (reference sequence). This CDR3 has 11 amino acids. CDR3 in DNA: TGCAGTGCCAGGGTAGTTTCCGAGCAGTACTTC. Amino acid sequence: CSARVVSEQYF.